Shown below are 10 T cell receptor beta chains from a single sample sequenced in a study of blood T cell repertoires in COVID-19. This table comes from immunoSEQ multiplex PCR, and its TCRdb copy is limited to in-frame clones, with some not included. Counted here are about 120,000 clones, 86% occurring once; the ten biggest clones make up less than 5%. The sample comprised peripheral blood. These receptors came from a man aged 40-49 years with acute or convalescent COVID-19.

The genes are TRBV6-1 and TRBJ1-5, with D tentatively TRBD1 (6 bases). Germline V gene data show CDR1 as MNHNS and CDR2 as SASEGT. Deletions cut 4 bases from V and 4 bases from J, with 17 bases between. This CDR3 region has 16 residues. CDR3 coding DNA: TGTGCCAGCAGTGCGTCTAGGACAGTTAGGAATCAGCCCCAGCATTTT. Its protein product is CASSASRTVRNQPQHF.

V is TRBV27 and J is TRBJ1-6, with D perhaps TRBD1 (6 bases). The CDR3 spans 14 residues. Trimming pared 8 bases from V and 7 bases from J, leaving 15 bases between. CDR1 MNHEY and CDR2 SMNVEV come from the germline V gene (reference sequence). CDR3 loop: CASSAGARNSPLHF. The CDR3 nucleotides read TGTGCCAGCTCAGCAGGGGCCCGCAATTCACCCCTCCACTTT.

This chain connects TRBV5-4 to TRBJ2-1; 8 bases are shared with TRBD2. The junction had 11 bases not matched to a gene; V was cut back by 4 bases and J by 5 bases. Germline assignment: CDR1 SGHNT and CDR2 YYREEE (reference sequence). CDR3 length: 16 residues. The CDR3 coding sequence is TGTGCCAGCAGCGGGACGGTTAGCGGGGTTGACAATGAGCAGTTCTTC. As protein: CASSGTVSGVDNEQFF.

This chain joins TRBV7-3 and TRBJ1-6; D is possibly TRBD1 (6 bases). Germline loops: CDR1 SGHTA, CDR2 FQGTGA. V shed 3 bases and J shed 7 bases, with 13 bases lying between them. The CDR3 is 15 amino acids. This chain's CDR3 is CASSFLPQGNSPLHF. The CDR3 DNA follows: TGTGCCAGCAGCTTCCTACCTCAGGGGAATTCACCCCTCCACTTT.

The chain couples TRBV19 to TRBJ2-1, with 12 bases fitting TRBD1. V lost 3 bases to trimming and J lost 8 bases; unmatched junction nucleotides: 8. The CDR3 has 16 amino acids. From germline, CDR1 is LNHDA and CDR2 SQIVND (reference sequence). The CDR3 region is CASSIRIGTGGDEQFF. Here the CDR3 DNA reads TGTGCCAGTAGTATTCGCATCGGGACAGGGGGCGATGAGCAGTTCTTC.

This chain joins TRBV7-2 and TRBJ1-4; TRBD1 aligns across 8 bases. Trimming at V came to 3 bases and at J to 3 bases, leaving 6 bases not matched to a gene. Germline-derived CDR1 and CDR2 are SGHTA and FQGNSA. The CDR3 contains 16 residues. The DNA for the CDR3 is TGTGCCAGCAGCTTCGGACAGGGCAGGGCTAATGAAAAACTGTTTTTT. It codes for CASSFGQGRANEKLFF.

The V call is TRBV18, the J call TRBJ2-7; possible D gene TRBD2, 6 bases. V was clipped by 2 bases and J by 3 bases, with 11 bases between them. This CDR3 region has 14 residues. CDR1 KGHSH and CDR2 LQKENI come from the germline V gene. CDR3 DNA: TGTGCCAGCTCACCATTCGGACTAAGCTACGAGCAGTACTTC. This sequence encodes CASSPFGLSYEQYF.

The chain is built from TRBV19 and TRBJ1-6; D is possibly TRBD1 (5 bases). CDR1 LNHDA and CDR2 SQIVND come from the germline V gene (reference sequence). V shed 4 bases and J shed 9 bases, with 13 bases lying between them. CDR3 length: 14 amino acids. The CDR3 loop is CASSNSGYASPLHF. CDR3 nucleotide sequence: TGTGCCAGTAGTAATTCAGGGTATGCTTCACCCCTCCACTTT.

A few counts support this clone. The chain joins TRBV7-8 to TRBJ1-6; 7 bases align to TRBD1. In germline, CDR1 is SGHVS, CDR2 FQNEAQ. This CDR3 has 14 amino acids. J was trimmed by 8 bases and V by 1 base; bases with no gene match: 2. CDR3 sequence (DNA): TGTGCCAGCAGCTTAGGGCAGGGGGATTCACCCCTCCACTTT. Protein sequence: CASSLGQGDSPLHF.

In its sample, this clone was seen once. V and J are TRBV23-1 and TRBJ1-6; 7 bases are a match to TRBD1. TRBV23-1 is designated an ORF whose function remains uncertain. The ends lost 4 bases at V and 4 bases at J; junction bases unmatched: 13. The CDR3 loop spans 18 amino acids. The CDR3 nucleotides read TGCGCCAGCAGTCGGGACAGTACCCAATTCATTTATAATTCACCCCTCCACTTT. Amino acid sequence: CASSRDSTQFIYNSPLHF.